The 23 T cell receptor beta chains given below trace back to one sample, sequenced in a study of T cells in Graves' hyperthyroidism and ophthalmopathy. RNA transcripts were the template for amplifying TCR beta CDR3 regions. The HTBI primer set served for first-round RT-PCR of the TCR CDR3. TCRdb reanalysed the multiplex PCR reads using MiXCR and keeps one entry per CDR3 protein. Of approximately 480,000 distinct CDR3 sequences listed, about a fifth are singletons. The specimen was blood. The origin of the receptors is a man aged 18-30 years with Graves' hyperthyroidism.

This clonotype was seen repeatedly, ten times or more. This rearrangement joins TRBV6-2 or TRBV6-3 to TRBJ1-3, with 9 bases aligning to TRBD1. Unmatched junction bases numbered 9, after V lost 0 bases and J lost 0 bases. Per germline, CDR1 MNHEY and CDR2 SVGEGT. CDR3 length equals 19 residues. The CDR3 nucleotides read TGTGCCAGCAGTTACTCCAACCCGACAGGGGGGATCTCTGGAAACACCATATATTTT. Translating it yields CASSYSNPTGGISGNTIYF.

With respect to this clonotype: The conserved phenylalanine or tryptophan is not found at the CDR3 terminus, so this likely reflects a read error. The chain couples TRBV6-1 to TRBJ2-7; D call uncertain. Germline assignment: CDR1 MNHNS and CDR2 SASEGT. Deletions cut 7 bases from V and 1 base from J, with 11 bases between. The CDR3 covers 13 residues. CDR3 in DNA: TGTGCCAGCACGAGGACCTCATCCTACGAGCAGTACTCC. Its translation is CASTRTSSYEQYS.

The chain joins TRBV20-1 to TRBJ1-1, with 9 nucleotides matching TRBD1. CDR1 is DFQATT and CDR2 is SNEGSKA in the germline V gene (reference sequence). After removal of 1 base from V and 3 bases from J, the junction contained 9 bases not matched to a gene. The CDR3 consists of 16 residues. The CDR3 is CSARGRDRVRDTEAFF. The CDR3 region has the DNA TGCAGTGCTAGAGGCCGGGACAGGGTGAGGGACACTGAAGCTTTCTTT.

This clonotype was picked up one time. This chain uses TRBV20-1 with TRBJ1-1, with D unresolved. The germline gives CDR1 DFQATT, CDR2 SNEGSKA (reference sequence). The CDR3 loop spans 14 amino acids. Trimming left V 4 bases short and J 1 base short, with 13 bases between. CDR3 loop: CSAILWPPNTEAFF. The CDR3 nucleotides are TGCAGTGCTATCCTGTGGCCGCCGAACACTGAAGCTTTCTTT.

This clonotype has a count of ten or more. The V call is TRBV12-3 or TRBV12-4, the J call TRBJ1-2; D gene unclear. V lost 8 bases to trimming and J lost 5 bases, with 12 bases between them. The CDR3 spans 12 residues. The CDR3 region has the DNA TGTGCCAGCGCTCTGAGCCGGTATGGCTACACCTTC. Protein sequence: CASALSRYGYTF.

In this sample, this clonotype turned up many times. The V gene is TRBV6-1, the J gene TRBJ2-4, with TRBD2 matching over 10 bases. This CDR3 region has 15 residues. Germline CDR1 and CDR2: MNHNS and SASEGT. V lost 8 bases, J lost 3 bases, and 7 bases stayed unmatched. Here the CDR3 reads CASGGLATDKNIQYF. The CDR3 DNA reads as TGTGCCAGCGGGGGACTAGCGACTGACAAAAACATTCAGTACTTC.

Many counts were recorded for this clonotype. The chain combines TRBV12-3 or TRBV12-4 with TRBJ1-1, with D possibly TRBD1 on 5 matching bases. The V and J ends lost 7 bases and 4 bases respectively, with 16 bases between them. The CDR3 is 14 amino acids. The CDR3 region has the DNA TGTGCCAGCACCACCGGGACCCCGACCACTGAAGCTTTCTTT. It yields the protein CASTTGTPTTEAFF.

The CDR3 sequence: CSATGRITEAFF. The CDR3 DNA follows: TGCAGTGCTACGGGACGAATCACTGAAGCTTTCTTT. The V gene is TRBV20-1, the J gene TRBJ1-1; possibly TRBD1 for D (5 bases). Germline CDR1 reads DFQATT; CDR2 reads SNEGSKA (reference sequence). The germline V and J ends were trimmed by 4 bases and 4 bases, with 10 bases remaining between them. The CDR3 contains 12 residues.

The CDR3 region is CASSRGGAGELFF. The CDR3 bases are TGTGCCAGTAGCAGGGGCGGGGCCGGGGAGCTGTTTTTT. The chain uses TRBV19 and TRBJ2-2; D possibly uses TRBD1 or TRBD2 (6 bases each). The CDR3 sequence is 13 residues long. V shed 6 bases and J shed 6 bases, with 11 bases lying between them. Germline V gene lookup returns CDR1 LNHDA and CDR2 SQIVND (reference sequence).

In the case of this clonotype: The CDR3 ends on some other residue instead of the conserved phenylalanine or tryptophan, so this is likely a read error. This chain joins TRBV4-1 and TRBJ1-2; a weak D match, TRBD1 (5 bases). Trimming cost V 1 base and J 1 base, with 10 bases left between them. This CDR3 is built from 15 residues. CDR1 MGHRA and CDR2 YSYEKL come from the germline V gene. The DNA of the CDR3 is TGCGCCAGCAGCCAAGCTGACAGCGTTAACTATGGCTACACCCTC. Translation gives CASSQADSVNYGYTL.

This clonotype was seen repeatedly, ten times or more. V and J are TRBV6-2 or TRBV6-3 and TRBJ1-1; 7 bases are shared with TRBD1. V shed 7 bases, J shed 4 bases, and the junction held 12 bases outside the gene matches. Germline lookup yields CDR1 MNHEY and CDR2 SVGEGT. The CDR3 spans 15 residues. The CDR3 is CASTGGGARITEAFF. The CDR3 DNA is TGTGCCAGCACAGGGGGGGGGGCCCGAATCACTGAAGCTTTCTTT.

At least ten counts were recorded for this clonotype. The J gene is TRBJ1-2, the V gene TRBV28; D is undetermined. The CDR3 sequence is 15 residues long. Germline CDR1 reads MDHEN; CDR2 reads SYDVKM. The V end was cut by 2 bases, the J end by 2 bases, with 12 bases between. The CDR3 sequence: CASSLRIGWNYGYTF. CDR3 coding DNA: TGTGCCAGCAGTTTAAGAATAGGTTGGAACTATGGCTACACCTTC.

The table lists this clonotype with many counts. The chain recombines TRBV20-1 with TRBJ2-7; D might be TRBD2 (6 bases). The CDR3 consists of 16 residues. The germline gives CDR1 DFQATT, CDR2 SNEGSKA (reference sequence). V lost 0 bases and J lost 4, with 19 bases in between. The CDR3 coding sequence is TGCAGTGCTAGAGATAGCGCGGGACTCCTTAAGTACGAGCAGTACTTC. Amino acid sequence: CSARDSAGLLKYEQYF.

The chain combines TRBV7-2 with TRBJ1-2; TRBD1 matches 7 bases. In germline, CDR1 is SGHTA, CDR2 FQGNSA. The CDR3 has 13 amino acids. After removal of 7 bases from V and 8 bases from J, the junction contained 10 bases not matched to a gene. This CDR3 reads CASNPGQWSGYTF. DNA of the CDR3: TGTGCCAGCAACCCGGGACAGTGGTCGGGCTACACCTTC.

This clonotype was observed at least ten times. V is TRBV7-2 and J is TRBJ1-2; no firm D call. Looked up from germline, CDR1 is SGHTA and CDR2 is FQGNSA. V was cut by 4 bases and J by 2 bases, with 20 bases left in between. This CDR3 contains 17 residues. The CDR3 here is CASSWLQAHGLNYGYTF. As DNA, the CDR3 is TGTGCCAGCAGCTGGCTGCAGGCGCATGGGCTCAACTATGGCTACACCTTC.

Many counts were recorded for this clonotype. V usage is TRBV12-5 and J usage is TRBJ1-5; possible D gene TRBD1, 5 bases. Germline CDR1 reads LGHNT; CDR2 reads FRNRAP. V gave up 0 bases and J gave up 0 bases, with 18 bases separating them. This CDR3 spans 19 amino acids. The CDR3 sequence is CASGLVPGTGYLSNQPQHF. The CDR3 DNA reads as TGTGCTAGTGGTTTGGTACCCGGGACCGGGTATCTTAGCAATCAGCCCCAGCATTTT.

The table lists this clonotype with many counts. The rearrangement uses TRBV6-1 and TRBJ1-5; a weak D match, TRBD1 (5 bases). This CDR3 has 16 residues. V lost 6 bases, J lost 7 bases, and 22 bases lay in between. Germline CDR1 and CDR2: MNHNS and SASEGT. DNA of the CDR3: TGTGCCAGCAGCGGACTTACGACAGTAGAGCGCCAGCCCCAGCATTTT. Translation gives CASSGLTTVERQPQHF.

Remarks on this clonotype: The junction and the germline gene differ at one end; a read error may be behind it. The chain combines TRBV11-2 with TRBJ2-2; 7 bases map to TRBD2. This CDR3 contains 18 residues. Germline CDR1 SGHAT, CDR2 FQNNGV. The CDR3 DNA sequence: TGTGCCAGCAGCTTACAAATGGGGCTAGCGGTAGGCACCGGGGATCTGTTTTTT. This encodes CASSLQMGLAVGTGDLFF.

The V and J genes are TRBV7-6 and TRBJ2-2; either TRBD1 or TRBD2 may fit D (6 bases each). This CDR3 is 15 amino acids long. V was clipped by 1 base and J by 6 bases, with 12 bases between them. Germline V gene sequence: CDR1 SGHVS, CDR2 FNYEAQ. The CDR3 protein is CASSLGWGAAGELFF. The CDR3 nucleotides are TGTGCCAGCAGCTTAGGATGGGGGGCGGCCGGGGAGCTGTTTTTT.

This clonotype was observed a handful of times. The V and J genes are TRBV5-1 and TRBJ2-4, with a possible D match to TRBD1 (6 bases). This CDR3 comprises 18 residues. The germline V gene has CDR1 SGHRS and CDR2 YFSETQ. V gave up 1 base and J gave up 1 base, with 18 bases separating them. In DNA form, the CDR3 reads TGCGCCAGCAGCTTGATGGCGCCAGGGGCTGGGGCCAAAAACATTCAGTACTTC. Translated: CASSLMAPGAGAKNIQYF. The full variable domain, completed using reference TRBV5-1 and TRBJ2-4, is KAGVTQTPRYLIKTRGQQVTLSCSPISGHRSVSWYQQTPGQGLQFLFEYFSETQRNKGNFPGRFSGRQFSNSRSEMNVSTLELGDSALYLCASSLMAPGAGAKNIQYFGAGTRLSVL.

This clonotype occurred many times. The rearrangement uses TRBV6-1 and TRBJ1-5; no clear D gene. CDR1 is MNHNS, CDR2 SASEGT, per germline. The CDR3 covers 14 residues. V dropped 5 bases and J dropped 11 bases, with 19 bases sitting between them. The CDR3 here is CASSRQQDPETQHF. DNA for the CDR3: TGTGCCAGCAGTCGCCAGCAGGACCCAGAGACCCAGCATTTT.

The chain recombines TRBV7-8 with TRBJ2-5; 10 nucleotides align to TRBD2. The CDR3 is 17 residues long. From germline, CDR1 is SGHVS and CDR2 FQNEAQ. Unmatched junction bases numbered 10, after V lost 5 bases and J lost 1 base. Here the CDR3 DNA reads TGTGCCAGCAGCACCCGGCTAGCGGGGGTAACCCAAGAGACCCAGTACTTC. Its translation: CASSTRLAGVTQETQYF.

In its sample, this clonotype was seen many times. This sequence joins TRBV15 and TRBJ2-7; 10 bases are a match to TRBD2. Trimming cost V 3 bases and J 6 bases; bases outside gene matches: 8. Germline-derived CDR1 and CDR2 are LNHNV and YYDKDF (reference sequence). CDR3 length equals 15 residues. The CDR3 spells CATSRGSGGAGEQYF. CDR3 sequence (DNA): TGTGCCACCAGCAGGGGGAGCGGGGGGGCCGGCGAGCAGTACTTC.